This T cell receptor beta chain was recorded in a study of shared clonotypes between healthy human individuals. The CDR3 is 17 amino acids. Germline values: CDR1 SGHTA, CDR2 FQGNSA. J gave up 4 bases and V 1 base, and 5 bases lay outside the gene matches. Some 30,000 T cell genomes, or roughly 200 ng DNA, went into the sorted-subset replicate PCRs. Produced via immunoSEQ multiplex PCR; TCRdb's table is partial and in-frame only. Among 1 million to 1.3 million clones listed, about four fifths were seen once. This clone was observed a few times. Sequencing used memory CD4+ T cells from PBMCs. Sample subset: CD45RA-negative fraction. The clonotype originates from a man between 18 and 29 years old in good health. Some clones in this sample may be carry-over from other donors' samples. The rearrangement joins TRBV7-2 to TRBJ2-6, with 9 positions matching TRBD2. CDR3 bases: TGTGCCAGCAGCTTAGTAGCGGGAGTGTCGGGGGCCAACGTCCTGACTTTC. This gives the protein CASSLVAGVSGANVLTF.